The rows below give T cell receptor beta chains drawn from one sample of a study of early T cells in non-severe SARS-CoV-2 infection. Each CDR3 protein is one row after TCRdb ran MiXCR on the 5' RACE reads. The table lists roughly 72,000 distinct CDR3 sequences, about 13% of them singletons. The sequenced sample was whole blood. These receptors all stem from an adult who was a healthcare worker with PCR-confirmed SARS-CoV-2 infection or an uninfected control (not recorded which). Each CDR3 is given with its conserved first and last residue. A D gene is named only where the DNA matches it firmly. Rows give clone size only sometimes, using once, few, many, or a class for an expanded clone.

d_call clone_size j_call v_call cdr3_nt cdr3_aa
NA many TRBJ2-7 TRBV27 TGTGCCAGCAGTTTAAACAGGGTTGCTAACGAGCAGTACTTC CASSLNRVANEQYF
TRBD1 NA TRBJ2-1 TRBV29-1 TGCAGCGCTGACAGGGGGAAATCCTACAATGAGCAGTTCTTC CSADRGKSYNEQFF
NA NA TRBJ1-2 TRBV7-9 TGTGCCAGCAGCTTTGACCAGTATGGCTACACCTTC CASSFDQYGYTF
TRBD2 NA TRBJ2-3 TRBV10-3 TGTGCCATCAGTGCACTAGCGGGGGGGTCCAAAGATACGCAGTATTTT CAISALAGGSKDTQYF
TRBD1 NA TRBJ1-2 TRBV5-1 TGCGCCAGCAGCCCGGGGACAGGGGGCAACTATGGCTACACCTTC CASSPGTGGNYGYTF
TRBD1 NA TRBJ1-6 TRBV7-9 TGTGCCAGCAGTGGTCAGGGGGCCGAATCACCCCTCCACTTT CASSGQGAESPLHF
NA many TRBJ1-1 TRBV6-2/TRBV6-3 TGTGCCAGCAGTGCGAACACTGAAGCTTTCTTT CASSANTEAFF
NA NA TRBJ1-5 TRBV4-2 TGTGCCAGCAGCCAAGATAACGAGTTTTATCAGCCCCAGCATTTT CASSQDNEFYQPQHF
NA NA TRBJ1-6 TRBV6-5 TGTGCCAGCAAGAGACAGAATTCACCCCTCCACTTT CASKRQNSPLHF
TRBD2 many TRBJ2-5 TRBV9 TGTGCCAGCGGCCTGGGAGCGGGGATCCAAGAGACCCAGTACTTC CASGLGAGIQETQYF
NA few TRBJ1-2 TRBV3-1 TGTGCCAGCACACGGGCAGGGGATAACTATGGCTACACCTTC CASTRAGDNYGYTF
TRBD2 many TRBJ2-5 TRBV20-1 TGCAGTGCATCAGTCCCGGGACTAGCGGGGGGGCCCCAAGAGACCCAGTACTTC CSASVPGLAGGPQETQYF
NA few TRBJ2-1 TRBV30 TGTGCCTGGAGTGAATACAATGAGCAGTTCTTC CAWSEYNEQFF
NA NA TRBJ2-2 TRBV24-1 TGTGCCACCAGTGATAACACCGGGGAGCTGTTTTTT CATSDNTGELFF
NA few TRBJ1-4 TRBV4-1 TGCGCCAGCAGCCAAGATCGAGGAGGGATGTCGGAAGAAAAACTGTTTTTT CASSQDRGGMSEEKLFF
TRBD1 NA TRBJ2-6 TRBV7-9 TGTGCCAGCAGCTGGGCGACAGGGGCTGCTGGGGCCAACGTCCTGACTTTC CASSWATGAAGANVLTF
NA many TRBJ1-1 TRBV11-2 TGTGCCAGCAGCCGGGCCCACACGAACACTGAAGCTTTCTTT CASSRAHTNTEAFF
TRBD2 many TRBJ2-4 TRBV5-4 TGTGCCAGCAGCCCAGCGGGAGGGCCTCAAAACATTCAGTACTTC CASSPAGGPQNIQYF
TRBD2 once TRBJ2-3 TRBV11-2 TGTGCCAGCAGCTCCGCTAGCGGGGGAACAGATACGCAGTATTTT CASSSASGGTDTQYF
NA NA TRBJ1-3 TRBV7-8 TGTGCCAACAGCCTTTCAGTAAACTCTGGAAACACCATATATTTT CANSLSVNSGNTIYF
NA few TRBJ2-4 TRBV5-5 TGTGCCAGCAGCTTGCTTTGGACGATCGAAAACATTCAGTACTTC CASSLLWTIENIQYF
TRBD1 NA TRBJ2-1 TRBV6-5 TGTGCCAGCAGTCCGACGGACAGGGGCTATGAGCAGTTCTTC CASSPTDRGYEQFF
NA many TRBJ2-3 TRBV10-3 TGTGCCATCAGGACGGACTATAGCACAGATACGCAGTATTTT CAIRTDYSTDTQYF
TRBD1 few TRBJ1-1 TRBV5-1 TGCGCCAGCGGCCTTTACCCGACAGGGACGAACACTGAAGCTTTCTTT CASGLYPTGTNTEAFF
NA many TRBJ1-1 TRBV2 TGTGCCAGCAGTGAAATAGGGGTAGCTTTCTTT CASSEIGVAFF
NA few TRBJ2-7 TRBV15 TGTGCCACCAGCGGGGACAACCCCTACGAGCAGTACTTC CATSGDNPYEQYF
TRBD2 many TRBJ2-2 TRBV6-1 TGTGCCAGTTCTGGTCCTAGCGGGGGGCCGGCCGGGGAGCTGTTTTTT CASSGPSGGPAGELFF
NA many TRBJ1-1 TRBV27 TGTGCCAGCAGTTTAGCCCCAACAGGGAACACTGAAGCTTTCTTT CASSLAPTGNTEAFF
NA many TRBJ1-6 TRBV6-1 TGTGCCAGCAGTGAACTCGGGGGCAATTCACCCCTCCACTTT CASSELGGNSPLHF
TRBD1 few TRBJ2-7 TRBV7-2 TGTGCCAGCAGCTTGGGAGGGACAGGGGGCACCATCCGATCCTACGAGCAGTACTTC CASSLGGTGGTIRSYEQYF
TRBD1 NA TRBJ1-1 TRBV5-6 TGTGCCAGCAGCTTGCTGGCAGGGGGTACTGAAGCTTTCTTT CASSLLAGGTEAFF
TRBD1 many TRBJ2-5 TRBV29-1 TGCAGCGTTCAGGGGGCATCGGAGACCCAGTACTTC CSVQGASETQYF
NA NA TRBJ2-1 TRBV29-1 TGCAGCGTGGCACTAGGTTACAATGAGCAGTTCTTC CSVALGYNEQFF
TRBD2 few TRBJ2-5 TRBV7-6 TGTGCCAGCAGCGACGCGGGAGAAGAGACCCAGTACTTC CASSDAGEETQYF
NA many TRBJ1-6 TRBV7-2 TGTGCCAGCAGCTTAGTCTCTACGGCACCCCTCCACTTT CASSLVSTAPLHF
NA NA TRBJ1-2 TRBV30 TGTGCCTCCGACAGTGGCTACACCTTC CASDSGYTF
NA NA TRBJ2-7 TRBV30 TGTGCCTGGATTGAACAGGGTTCATACTACGAGCAGTACTTC CAWIEQGSYYEQYF
NA many TRBJ2-7 TRBV7-9 TGTGCCAGCAGCCTCCGGGACACCTCCTACGAGCAGTACTTC CASSLRDTSYEQYF
TRBD2 NA TRBJ2-3 TRBV5-6 TGTGCCAGCAGCTTACCGGGACTAGCGGGGGGAGGGACAGATACGCAGTATTTT CASSLPGLAGGGTDTQYF
NA many TRBJ1-4 TRBV28 TGTGCCAGCAGTCAAACAGGAAATAATGAAAAACTGTTTTTT CASSQTGNNEKLFF
NA few TRBJ2-3 TRBV7-8 TGTGCCAGCAGCTTACTTACAAACACGAGAGATACGCAGTATTTT CASSLLTNTRDTQYF
NA few TRBJ1-1 TRBV6-2/TRBV6-3 TGTGCCAGCAGTCTCTCCCCGGGCGCGGAGGCTTTCTTT CASSLSPGAEAFF
NA NA TRBJ2-7 TRBV3-1 TGTGCCAGCAGCCAAGGGTACGAGCAGTACTTC CASSQGYEQYF
TRBD1 many TRBJ1-2 TRBV20-1 TGCAGTGCTCGGCCTACAGGGGGTGACTATGGCTACACCTTC CSARPTGGDYGYTF
NA NA TRBJ2-3 TRBV13 TGTGCCGCTGGCCAAGGACCCACCTCGGCAGATACGCAGTATTTT CAAGQGPTSADTQYF
TRBD2 NA TRBJ2-1 TRBV28 TGTGCCAGCAGTTTATTTGGCGGGAGTAGGTACAATGAGCAGTTCTTC CASSLFGGSRYNEQFF
TRBD1 many TRBJ2-5 TRBV7-9 TGTGCCAGCAGCATAGACAGGGGACGGGAGACCCAGTACTTC CASSIDRGRETQYF
NA NA TRBJ1-4 TRBV7-9 TGTGCCAGCATCCATTTTGATGAAGCGGGAAATGAAAAACTGTTTTTT CASIHFDEAGNEKLFF
NA many TRBJ1-5 TRBV12-5 TGTGCTAGTGGTTTGGTACTAGGCCCCCCAAGTCGAAGCAATCAGCCCCAGCATTTT CASGLVLGPPSRSNQPQHF
NA many TRBJ1-5 TRBV20-1 TGCAGTGCCTTGGGCCTAGGGGAATTCAATCAGCCCCAGCATTTT CSALGLGEFNQPQHF
NA few TRBJ1-1 TRBV6-1 TGTGCCAGCAGTGAAACAGGAAAAAACACTGAAGCTTTCTTT CASSETGKNTEAFF
TRBD1 many TRBJ1-1 TRBV7-9 TGTGCCAGCAGCCCACAGGGGGACACTGAAGCTTTCTTT CASSPQGDTEAFF